This T cell receptor beta chain was found in a study of T cell changes during pregnancy in multiple sclerosis. Germline CDR1 SGHTA, CDR2 FQGNSA. V gave up 2 bases and J gave up 4 bases, with 18 bases separating them. This CDR3 is 17 amino acids long. Measured with immunoSEQ multiplex PCR; TCRdb has only the in-frame clones, and not every one. The sample gives 38,000 or so clones, 75% to 95% of which show up once; roughly 7.7% is in the top ten. This specimen was CD8+ T cells from peripheral blood mononuclear cells, taken before pregnancy. The sequence came from a female donor with multiple sclerosis, enrolled in a pregnancy study. The chain recombines TRBV7-2 with TRBJ2-1; weak D call: TRBD2 (6 bases). DNA for the CDR3: TGTGCCAGCAGCTTAAAACCCCGAGGCGGGACTTACAATGAGCAGTTCTTC. It yields the protein CASSLKPRGGTYNEQFF.